Listed here is a single T cell receptor beta chain. The assay was immunoSEQ multiplex PCR, and TCRdb's table has in-frame clones only and misses some. The sample lists approximately 75,000 clones; around 90% were seen once. This sample was taken from a study of blood T cell repertoires in COVID-19. Germline V CDR1 and CDR2: MDHEN, SYDVKM. This CDR3 has 15 residues. Trimming cost V 6 bases and J 3 bases; bases outside gene matches: 8. The sequence was obtained from a man aged 45-65 years with acute or convalescent COVID-19. The chain is built from TRBV28 and TRBJ2-1; TRBD1 matches at 7 bases. Sequencing input: peripheral blood. The CDR3 is CASSKTGSFYNEQFF. CDR3 nucleotides: TGTGCCAGCAGCAAGACAGGGTCCTTCTACAATGAGCAGTTCTTC.